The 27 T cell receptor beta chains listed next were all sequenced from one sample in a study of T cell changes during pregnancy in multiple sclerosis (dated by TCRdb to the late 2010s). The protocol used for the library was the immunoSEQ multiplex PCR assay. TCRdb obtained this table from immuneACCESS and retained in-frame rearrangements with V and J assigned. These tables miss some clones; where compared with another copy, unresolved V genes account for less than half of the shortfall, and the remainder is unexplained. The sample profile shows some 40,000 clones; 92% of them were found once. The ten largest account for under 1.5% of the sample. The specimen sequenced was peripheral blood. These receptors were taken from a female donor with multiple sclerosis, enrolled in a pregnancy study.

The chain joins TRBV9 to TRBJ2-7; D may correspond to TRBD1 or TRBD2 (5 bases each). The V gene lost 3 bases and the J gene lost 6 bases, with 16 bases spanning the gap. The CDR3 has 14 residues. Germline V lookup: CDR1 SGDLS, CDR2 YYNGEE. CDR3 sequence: CASSEGTTRGEQYF. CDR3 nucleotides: TGTGCCAGCAGCGAAGGGACCACCCGGGGCGAGCAGTACTTC.

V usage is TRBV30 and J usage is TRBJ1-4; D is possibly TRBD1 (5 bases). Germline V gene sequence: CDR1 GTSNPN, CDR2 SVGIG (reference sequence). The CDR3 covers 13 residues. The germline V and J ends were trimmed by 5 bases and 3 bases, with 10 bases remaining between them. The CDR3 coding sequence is TGTGCCTGGTTGGTGGGGGCTAATGAAAAACTGTTTTTT. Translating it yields CAWLVGANEKLFF.

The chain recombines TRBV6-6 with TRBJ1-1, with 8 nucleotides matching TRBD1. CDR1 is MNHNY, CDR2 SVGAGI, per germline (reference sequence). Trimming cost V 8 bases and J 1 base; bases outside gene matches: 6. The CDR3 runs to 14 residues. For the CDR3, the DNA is TGTGCCAGCGGCCGTGACAGGGGGAACACTGAAGCTTTCTTT. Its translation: CASGRDRGNTEAFF.

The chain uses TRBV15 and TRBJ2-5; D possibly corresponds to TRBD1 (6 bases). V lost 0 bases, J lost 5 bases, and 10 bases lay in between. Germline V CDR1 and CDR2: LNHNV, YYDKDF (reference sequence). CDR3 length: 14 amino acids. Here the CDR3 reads CATSRDQGTETQYF. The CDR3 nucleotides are TGTGCCACCAGCAGAGATCAGGGGACGGAGACCCAGTACTTC.

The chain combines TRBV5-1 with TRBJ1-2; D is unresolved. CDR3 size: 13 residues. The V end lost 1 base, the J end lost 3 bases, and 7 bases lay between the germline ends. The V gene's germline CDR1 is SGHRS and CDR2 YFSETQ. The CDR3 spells CASSLTEHYGYTF. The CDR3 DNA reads TGCGCCAGCAGCTTGACAGAGCACTATGGCTACACCTTC.

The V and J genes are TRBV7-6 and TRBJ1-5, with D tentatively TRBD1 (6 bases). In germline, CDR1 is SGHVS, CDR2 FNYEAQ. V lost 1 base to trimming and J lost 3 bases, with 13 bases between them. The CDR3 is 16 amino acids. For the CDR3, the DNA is TGTGCCAGCAGCTTAGGAAGGGGGGGGACCAATCAGCCCCAGCATTTT. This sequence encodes CASSLGRGGTNQPQHF.

The DNA of the CDR3 is TGCGCCAGCAGTGAGATCGGAAAACAAGAGACCCAGTACTTC. Translation: CASSEIGKQETQYF. The V gene is TRBV10-1, the J gene TRBJ2-5; D is undetermined. Germline V lookup: CDR1 WNHNN, CDR2 SYGVQD (reference sequence). Between the trimmed V and J ends, which lost 2 bases and 2 bases, there was a span of 9 bases. This CDR3 spans 14 amino acids.

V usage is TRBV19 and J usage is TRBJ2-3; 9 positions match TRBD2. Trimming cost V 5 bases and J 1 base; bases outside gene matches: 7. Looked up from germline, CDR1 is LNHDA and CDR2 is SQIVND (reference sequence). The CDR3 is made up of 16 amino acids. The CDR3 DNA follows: TGTGCCAGTAGTCGAGCAGCGGGAGGCGGCACAGATACGCAGTATTTT. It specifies CASSRAAGGGTDTQYF.

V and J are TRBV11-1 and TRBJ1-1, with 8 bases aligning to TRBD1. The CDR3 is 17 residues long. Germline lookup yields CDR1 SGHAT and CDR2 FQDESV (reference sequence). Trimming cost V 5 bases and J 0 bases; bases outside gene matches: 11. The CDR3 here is CASSPIGTGTMNTEAFF. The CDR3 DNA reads TGTGCCAGCAGCCCTATTGGGACAGGCACTATGAACACTGAAGCTTTCTTT.

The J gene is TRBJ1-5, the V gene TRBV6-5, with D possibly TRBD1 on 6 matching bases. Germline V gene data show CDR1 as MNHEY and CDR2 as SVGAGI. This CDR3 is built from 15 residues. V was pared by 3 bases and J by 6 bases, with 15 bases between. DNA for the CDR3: TGTGCCAGCAGTTATACCCAGGGGTCAAGTCAGCCCCAGCATTTT. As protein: CASSYTQGSSQPQHF.

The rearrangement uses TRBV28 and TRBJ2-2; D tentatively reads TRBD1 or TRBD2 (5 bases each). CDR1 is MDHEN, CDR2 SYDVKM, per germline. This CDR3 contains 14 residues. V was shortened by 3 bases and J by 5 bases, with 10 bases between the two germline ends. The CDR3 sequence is CASSFWDGTGELFF. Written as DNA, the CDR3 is TGTGCCAGCAGTTTCTGGGACGGGACCGGGGAGCTGTTTTTT.

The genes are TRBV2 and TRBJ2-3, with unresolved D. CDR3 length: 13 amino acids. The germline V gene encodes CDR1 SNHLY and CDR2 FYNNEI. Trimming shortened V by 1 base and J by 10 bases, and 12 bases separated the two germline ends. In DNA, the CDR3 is TGTGCCAGCAGTGAAGGGAGACTTGTTTCGCAGTATTTT. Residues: CASSEGRLVSQYF.

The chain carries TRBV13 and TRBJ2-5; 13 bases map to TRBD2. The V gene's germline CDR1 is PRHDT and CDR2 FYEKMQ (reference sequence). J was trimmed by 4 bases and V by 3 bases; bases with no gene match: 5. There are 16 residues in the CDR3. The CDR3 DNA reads TGTGCCAGCAGCTTGGGACTAGCGGGATTTGGAGAGACCCAGTACTTC. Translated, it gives CASSLGLAGFGETQYF. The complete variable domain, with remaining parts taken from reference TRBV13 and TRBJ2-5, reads AAGVIQSPRHLIKEKRETATLKCYPIPRHDTVYWYQQGPGQDPQFLISFYEKMQSDKGSIPDRFSAQQFSDYHSELNMSSLELGDSALYFCASSLGLAGFGETQYFGPGTRLLVL.

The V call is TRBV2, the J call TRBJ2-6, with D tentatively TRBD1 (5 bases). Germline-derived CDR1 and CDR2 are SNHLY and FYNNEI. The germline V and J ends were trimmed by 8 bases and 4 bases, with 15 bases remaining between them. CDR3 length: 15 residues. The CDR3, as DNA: TGTGCCAGCGGAACCCAGGGATGGGGGGCCAACGTCCTGACTTTC. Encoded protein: CASGTQGWGANVLTF. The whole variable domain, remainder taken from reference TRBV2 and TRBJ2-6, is EPEVTQTPSHQVTQMGQEVILRCVPISNHLYFYWYRQILGQKVEFLVSFYNNEISEKSEIFDDQFSVERPDGSNFTLKIRSTKLEDSAMYFCASGTQGWGANVLTFGAGSRLTVL.

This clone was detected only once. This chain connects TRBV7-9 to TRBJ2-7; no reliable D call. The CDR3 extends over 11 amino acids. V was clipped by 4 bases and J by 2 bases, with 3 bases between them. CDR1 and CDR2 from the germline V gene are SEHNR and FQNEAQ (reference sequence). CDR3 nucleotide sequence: TGTGCCAGCAGCTGGACCTACGAGCAGTACTTC. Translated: CASSWTYEQYF.

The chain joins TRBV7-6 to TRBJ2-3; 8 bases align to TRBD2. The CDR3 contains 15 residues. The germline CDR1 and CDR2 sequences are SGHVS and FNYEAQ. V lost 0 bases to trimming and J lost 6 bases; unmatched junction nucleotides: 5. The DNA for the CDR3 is TGTGCCAGCAGCTTAGCGCAGGGACTAGACGATACGCAGTATTTT. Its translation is CASSLAQGLDDTQYF.

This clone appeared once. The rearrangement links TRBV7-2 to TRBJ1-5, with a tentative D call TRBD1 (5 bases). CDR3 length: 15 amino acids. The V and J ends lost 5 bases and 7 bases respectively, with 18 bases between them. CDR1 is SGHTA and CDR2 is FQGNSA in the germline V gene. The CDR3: CASSNDMGGRQPQHF. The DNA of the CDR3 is TGTGCCAGCAGCAATGACATGGGGGGACGCCAGCCCCAGCATTTT.

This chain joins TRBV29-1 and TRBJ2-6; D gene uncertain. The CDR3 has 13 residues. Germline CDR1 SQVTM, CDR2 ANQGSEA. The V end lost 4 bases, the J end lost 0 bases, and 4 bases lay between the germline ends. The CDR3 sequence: CSVVSSGANVLTF. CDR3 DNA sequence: TGCAGCGTTGTGTCCTCTGGGGCCAACGTCCTGACTTTC.

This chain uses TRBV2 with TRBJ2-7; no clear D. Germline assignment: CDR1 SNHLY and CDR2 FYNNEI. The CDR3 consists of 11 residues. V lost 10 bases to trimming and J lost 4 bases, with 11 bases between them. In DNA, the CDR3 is TGTGCCACCGGAATTGGGTACGAGCAGTACTTC. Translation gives CATGIGYEQYF. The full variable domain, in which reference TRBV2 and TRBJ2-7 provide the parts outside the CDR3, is EPEVTQTPSHQVTQMGQEVILRCVPISNHLYFYWYRQILGQKVEFLVSFYNNEISEKSEIFDDQFSVERPDGSNFTLKIRSTKLEDSAMYFCATGIGYEQYFGPGTRLTVT.

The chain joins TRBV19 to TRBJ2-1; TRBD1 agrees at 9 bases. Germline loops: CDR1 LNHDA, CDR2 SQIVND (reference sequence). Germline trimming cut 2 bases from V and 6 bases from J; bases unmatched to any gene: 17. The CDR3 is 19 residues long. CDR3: CASSIPPRWRDRVPNEQFF. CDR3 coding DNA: TGTGCCAGTAGTATACCCCCCCGGTGGCGGGACAGGGTCCCCAATGAGCAGTTCTTC. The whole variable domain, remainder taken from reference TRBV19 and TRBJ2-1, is DGGITQSPKYLFRKEGQNVTLSCEQNLNHDAMYWYRQDPGQGLRLIYYSQIVNDFQKGDIAEGYSVSREKKESFPLTVTSAQKNPTAFYLCASSIPPRWRDRVPNEQFFGPGTRLTVL.

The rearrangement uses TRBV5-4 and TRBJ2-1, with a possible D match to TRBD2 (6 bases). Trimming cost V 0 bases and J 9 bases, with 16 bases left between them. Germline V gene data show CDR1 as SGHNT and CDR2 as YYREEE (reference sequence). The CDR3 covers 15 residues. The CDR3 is CASSLAVTYGSEQFF. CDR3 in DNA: TGTGCCAGCAGCTTGGCCGTGACGTACGGGAGTGAGCAGTTCTTC. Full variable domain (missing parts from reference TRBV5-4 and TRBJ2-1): ETGVTQSPTHLIKTRGQQVTLRCSSQSGHNTVSWYQQALGQGPQFIFQYYREEENGRGNFPPRFSGLQFPNYSSELNVNALELDDSALYLCASSLAVTYGSEQFFGPGTRLTVL.

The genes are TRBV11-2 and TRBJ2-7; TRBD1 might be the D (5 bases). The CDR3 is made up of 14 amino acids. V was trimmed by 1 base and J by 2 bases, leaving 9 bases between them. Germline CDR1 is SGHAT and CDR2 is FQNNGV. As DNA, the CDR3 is TGTGCCAGCAGCTTAGTTCGACAGCCCTACGAGCAGTACTTC. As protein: CASSLVRQPYEQYF.

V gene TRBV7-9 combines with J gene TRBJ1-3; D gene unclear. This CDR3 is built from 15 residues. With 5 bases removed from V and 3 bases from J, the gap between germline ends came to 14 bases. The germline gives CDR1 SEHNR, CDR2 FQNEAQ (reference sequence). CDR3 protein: CASSNGPIGGNTIYF. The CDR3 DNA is TGTGCCAGCAGCAACGGGCCTATCGGTGGAAACACCATATATTTT.

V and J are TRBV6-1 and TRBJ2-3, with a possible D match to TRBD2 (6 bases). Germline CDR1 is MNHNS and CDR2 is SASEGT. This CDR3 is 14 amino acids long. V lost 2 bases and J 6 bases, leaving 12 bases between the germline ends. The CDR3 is CASSERAEGDTQYF. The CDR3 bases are TGTGCCAGCAGTGAACGGGCGGAGGGGGATACGCAGTATTTT.

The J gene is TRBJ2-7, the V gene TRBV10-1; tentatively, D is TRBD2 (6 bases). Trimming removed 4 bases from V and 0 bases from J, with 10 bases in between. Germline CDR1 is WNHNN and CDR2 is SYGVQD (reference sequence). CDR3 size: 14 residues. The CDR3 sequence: CASSVGTGSYEQYF. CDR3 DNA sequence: TGCGCCAGCAGTGTTGGGACTGGCTCCTACGAGCAGTACTTC.

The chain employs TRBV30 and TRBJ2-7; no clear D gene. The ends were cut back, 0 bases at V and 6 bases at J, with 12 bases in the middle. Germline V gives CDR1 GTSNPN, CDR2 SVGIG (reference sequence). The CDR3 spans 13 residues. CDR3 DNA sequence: TGTGCCTGGAGTGTTGACGGTATGGGCGAGCAGTACTTC. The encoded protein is CAWSVDGMGEQYF.

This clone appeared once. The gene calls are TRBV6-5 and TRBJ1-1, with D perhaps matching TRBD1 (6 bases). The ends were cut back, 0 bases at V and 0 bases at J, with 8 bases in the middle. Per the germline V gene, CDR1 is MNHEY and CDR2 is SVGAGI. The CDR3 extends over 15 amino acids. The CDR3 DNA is TGTGCCAGCAGTTACTCAGGGGGTTTGAACACTGAAGCTTTCTTT. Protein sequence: CASSYSGGLNTEAFF.